This section outlines one TCR beta chain sequence together with its context. The J segment lost 6 bases and the V segment lost 4 bases, leaving 5 bases of the junction unmatched. Germline CDR1 and CDR2: LNHDA and SQIVND (reference sequence). The CDR3 spans 14 residues. These data are taken from a study of blood T cell repertoires in COVID-19. Generated by immunoSEQ multiplex PCR, the TCRdb table keeps only in-frame clones and is missing some. Among approximately 220,000 clones, 83% were seen once, and the ten largest hold 4.8%. This TCR derives from a woman between 50 and 59 years old who had been exposed to COVID-19. This rearrangement joins TRBV19 to TRBJ1-1, with TRBD1 matching over 10 bases. Sequencing input: PBMCs or T cells enriched from blood (not recorded which). This chain's CDR3 is CASSRRQGAPEAFF. CDR3 sequence (DNA): TGTGCCAGTAGTAGGAGACAGGGGGCCCCTGAAGCTTTCTTT.